The 28 T cell receptor beta chains given below trace back to one sample, sequenced in a study of radiotherapy plus CTLA-4 blockade in lung cancer (dated by TCRdb to between 2018 and 2020). The library was produced with the immunoSEQ multiplex PCR assay. TCRdb retrieved this table from immuneACCESS and kept in-frame rearrangements only. Not all clones are present; in checked studies, unresolved V genes account for under half, and no reason is known for the remainder. The sample data list 11,000 to 15,000 clones, and roughly 72% of these were observed just once. The ten largest account for roughly 50% of the sample. Sequencing used peripheral blood, obtained from a patient treated with radiotherapy plus ipilimumab. These TCRs come from a human donor with non-small cell lung cancer whose response to radiotherapy plus ipilimumab could not be evaluated.

The V and J genes are TRBV4-2 and TRBJ2-7; D not certain. Trimming took off 1 base at V and 6 bases at J, with 7 bases between the two ends. The CDR3 length is 12 residues. CDR1 and CDR2 (germline): LGHNA, YNFKEQ. CDR3 region: CASSQGPGEQYV. The CDR3 coding sequence is TGTGCCAGCAGCCAAGGACCAGGCGAGCAGTACGTC.

V usage is TRBV5-1 and J usage is TRBJ2-2; D might be TRBD1 (6 bases). This CDR3 spans 16 amino acids. V lost 4 bases and J 1 base, leaving 14 bases between the germline ends. Germline CDR1 is SGHRS and CDR2 is YFSETQ. The CDR3: CASSPPGTQNTGELFF. The DNA of the CDR3 is TGCGCCAGCAGCCCCCCCGGGACACAGAACACCGGGGAGCTGTTTTTT.

The rearrangement uses TRBV30 and TRBJ1-4, with a possible D match to TRBD1 (5 bases). V lost 8 bases and J lost 8, with 24 bases in between. Germline V gene data show CDR1 as GTSNPN and CDR2 as SVGIG (reference sequence). This CDR3 has 15 amino acids. The CDR3 bases are TGTGCCGGGGCCTTGGAGGGCCTGATTGAAGAAAAACTGTTTTTT. Residues: CAGALEGLIEEKLFF.

The CDR3 sequence: CASSESMNTEAFF. DNA of the CDR3: TGCGCCAGCAGTGAGTCCATGAACACTGAAGCTTTCTTT. This chain joins TRBV10-1 and TRBJ1-1; D unresolved. V lost 0 bases, J lost 0 bases, and 2 bases lay in between. Germline values: CDR1 WNHNN, CDR2 SYGVQD (reference sequence). This CDR3 is built from 13 residues.

This clone showed up just once. CDR3 residues: CAISRALTETQYF. In DNA, the CDR3 is TGTGCCATCAGCCGCGCACTAACGGAGACCCAGTACTTC. V usage is TRBV10-3 and J usage is TRBJ2-5; D unclear. Germline V gene lookup returns CDR1 ENHRY and CDR2 SYGVKD. The V end was cut by 6 bases, the J end by 5 bases, with 13 bases between. CDR3 length equals 13 residues.

This chain links TRBV28 with TRBJ2-5, with 7 bases identical to TRBD2. Trimming cost V 7 bases and J 2 bases; bases outside gene matches: 7. This CDR3 region has 14 residues. Germline V CDR1 and CDR2: MDHEN, SYDVKM. CDR3 DNA: TGTGCCAGCATCGGTCCAGCGGGACAAGAGACCCAGTACTTC. Its translation is CASIGPAGQETQYF. Together with reference TRBV28 and TRBJ2-5, the CDR3 gives the full variable domain: DVKVTQSSRYLVKRTGEKVFLECVQDMDHENMFWYRQDPGLGLRLIYFSYDVKMKEKGDIPEGYSVSREKKERFSLILESASTNQTSMYLCASIGPAGQETQYFGPGTRLLVL.

V is TRBV20-1 and J is TRBJ2-3; TRBD1 is a possible D gene (6 bases). The germline V and J ends were trimmed by 8 bases and 4 bases, with 10 bases remaining between them. Germline V lookup: CDR1 DFQATT, CDR2 SNEGSKA (reference sequence). The CDR3 contains 11 residues. The CDR3 sequence is CSTGISDTQYF. In DNA form, the CDR3 reads TGCAGTACAGGGATTTCAGATACGCAGTATTTT.

V usage is TRBV15 and J usage is TRBJ1-5, with a tentative D call TRBD1 (5 bases). V was cut by 0 bases and J by 0 bases, with 12 bases left in between. CDR1 and CDR2 from the germline V gene are LNHNV and YYDKDF (reference sequence). The CDR3 sequence is 17 residues long. This CDR3 is CATSRETAGYSNQPQHF. The CDR3 DNA sequence: TGTGCCACCAGCAGAGAGACAGCCGGGTATAGCAATCAGCCCCAGCATTTT.

This chain connects TRBV9 to TRBJ2-7; D is perhaps TRBD1 (5 bases). With 1 base removed from V and 5 bases from J, the gap between germline ends came to 10 bases. The CDR3 covers 13 residues. CDR1 SGDLS and CDR2 YYNGEE come from the germline V gene. CDR3 nucleotide sequence: TGTGCCAGCAGCGTAACGACAGCCCACGAGCAGTACTTC. Translating gives CASSVTTAHEQYF.

V and J are TRBV2 and TRBJ2-3; 12 bases are a match to TRBD2. Unmatched junction bases numbered 10, after V lost 7 bases and J lost 5 bases. Germline loops: CDR1 SNHLY, CDR2 FYNNEI. This CDR3 comprises 16 residues. CDR3 loop: CASTLELAGGQDTQYF. CDR3 DNA sequence: TGTGCCAGCACCTTGGAGCTAGCGGGGGGGCAAGATACGCAGTATTTT.

CDR3 DNA sequence: TGCGCCAGCAGCTTGAGGGGTGGAGTAGACAATGAGCAGTTCTTC. Residues: CASSLRGGVDNEQFF. The rearrangement links TRBV5-1 to TRBJ2-1; D may be TRBD1 (5 bases). The V and J ends lost 1 base and 5 bases respectively, with 13 bases between them. Germline V lookup: CDR1 SGHRS, CDR2 YFSETQ. The CDR3 length is 15 residues.

This clone was detected once. The J gene is TRBJ2-1, the V gene TRBV10-3; weak D call: TRBD2 (6 bases). V was pared by 2 bases and J by 3 bases, with 17 bases between. This CDR3 comprises 17 residues. Germline V gene lookup returns CDR1 ENHRY and CDR2 SYGVKD. Here the CDR3 DNA reads TGTGCCATCAGTGAGGAGTTGGCGGGACTCAACTACAATGAGCAGTTCTTC. It is translated as CAISEELAGLNYNEQFF.

The chain links TRBV7-6 to TRBJ2-2; TRBD2 matches at 14 bases. V lost 3 bases and J lost 4; bases outside the gene matches: 10. Germline V gene sequence: CDR1 SGHVS, CDR2 FNYEAQ. The CDR3 runs 19 residues. Here the CDR3 DNA reads TGTGCCAGCAGCTTTATACCGGGACTAGCGGGGGAGAGCACCGGGGAGCTGTTTTTT. It yields the protein CASSFIPGLAGESTGELFF.

In its sample, this clone ranks as medium-sized. The chain is built from TRBV5-1 and TRBJ1-1; D perhaps matches TRBD1 (6 bases). Between the trimmed V and J ends, which lost 3 bases and 6 bases, there was a span of 15 bases. Germline CDR1 SGHRS, CDR2 YFSETQ. This CDR3 comprises 14 residues. The CDR3, as DNA: TGCGCCAGCAGCTGGGAAGGGGGGGCGGCTGAAGCTTTCTTT. Translating it yields CASSWEGGAAEAFF.

The rearrangement links TRBV2 to TRBJ1-6, with D hard to call. Germline loops: CDR1 SNHLY, CDR2 FYNNEI. Trimming pared 3 bases from V and 9 bases from J, leaving 15 bases between. This CDR3 region has 15 residues. The CDR3 loop is CASSDREVVSSPLHF. In DNA form, the CDR3 reads TGTGCCAGCAGTGATAGGGAGGTGGTAAGTTCACCCCTCCACTTT.

This chain's CDR3 is CASSLGETYGYTF. CDR3 coding DNA: TGTGCCAGCAGCTTGGGGGAGACCTATGGCTACACCTTC. The gene calls are TRBV5-5 and TRBJ1-2; unclear D gene. Trimming took 0 bases from V and 4 from J, leaving 7 bases between them. Germline V gene data show CDR1 as SGHKS and CDR2 as YYEKEE (reference sequence). The length of the CDR3 is 13 residues.

The chain is built from TRBV30 and TRBJ2-7, with a tentative D call TRBD1 (5 bases). Germline lookup yields CDR1 GTSNPN and CDR2 SVGIG (reference sequence). V lost 5 bases and J 0 bases, leaving 11 bases between the germline ends. This CDR3 region has 13 residues. CDR3 in amino acids: CAWSAQVSYEQYF. The CDR3, as DNA: TGTGCCTGGTCTGCACAGGTCTCCTACGAGCAGTACTTC.

V is TRBV7-3 and J is TRBJ2-6; 12 bases are shared with TRBD2. The CDR3 loop spans 17 amino acids. The V gene end was trimmed by 4 bases and the J gene end by 3 bases; junction bases not matched to a gene: 4. Germline V gene data show CDR1 as SGHTA and CDR2 as FQGTGA. The DNA of the CDR3 is TGTGCCAGCAGCTCACTAGCGGGGGGTCTTGGGGCCAACGTCCTGACTTTC. Translating gives CASSSLAGGLGANVLTF.

The gene calls are TRBV18 and TRBJ1-1; a weak D match, TRBD1 (5 bases). Germline-derived CDR1 and CDR2 are KGHSH and LQKENI. CDR3 length: 13 amino acids. Trimming removed 4 bases at V and 2 bases at J, with 8 bases between. The CDR3 DNA is TGTGCCAGCTCACTCGGACAAAACACTGAAGCTTTCTTT. Protein product: CASSLGQNTEAFF.

This clone was counted once. V usage is TRBV27 and J usage is TRBJ1-5; tentatively, D is TRBD1 (6 bases). There are 14 residues in the CDR3. V lost 6 bases to trimming and J lost 0 bases, with 9 bases between them. Germline assignment: CDR1 MNHEY and CDR2 SMNVEV (reference sequence). As DNA, the CDR3 is TGTGCCAGCAGGGGGGACATTAGCAATCAGCCCCAGCATTTT. It translates to CASRGDISNQPQHF.

The rearrangement links TRBV19 to TRBJ2-7, with D tentatively TRBD1 (6 bases). Trimming removed 6 bases at V and 3 bases at J, with 15 bases between. Per germline, CDR1 LNHDA and CDR2 SQIVND (reference sequence). The CDR3 runs to 14 residues. The CDR3 is CASSDNQGIYEQYF. CDR3 nucleotides: TGTGCCAGTAGCGATAACCAGGGGATCTACGAGCAGTACTTC. The full variable domain, its missing parts supplied by reference TRBV19 and TRBJ2-7, is DGGITQSPKYLFRKEGQNVTLSCEQNLNHDAMYWYRQDPGQGLRLIYYSQIVNDFQKGDIAEGYSVSREKKESFPLTVTSAQKNPTAFYLCASSDNQGIYEQYFGPGTRLTVT.

The chain couples TRBV9 to TRBJ1-2; 7 positions match TRBD1. The CDR3 consists of 14 residues. V was pared by 3 bases and J by 6 bases, with 8 bases of the junction left unmatched. Germline V CDR1 and CDR2: SGDLS, YYNGEE. In DNA form, the CDR3 reads TGTGCCAGCAGCGCCAGACAGGGCCAGGATGGCTACACCTTC. As protein: CASSARQGQDGYTF.

Relative to its sample, this clone is medium-sized (0.01 to 0.1%). The rearrangement links TRBV4-3 to TRBJ1-1; the D gene is possibly TRBD1 (6 bases). This CDR3 is built from 15 residues. Trimming shortened V by 0 bases and J by 3 bases, and 11 bases separated the two germline ends. Germline CDR1 and CDR2: LGHNA and YSLEER. In nucleotides, the CDR3 is TGCGCCAGCAGCCAAGAAGGGGGGGAGGACACTGAAGCTTTCTTT. Residues: CASSQEGGEDTEAFF.

This rearrangement joins TRBV28 to TRBJ1-2, with D unresolved. V was clipped by 7 bases and J by 1 base, with 16 bases between them. Germline CDR1 is MDHEN and CDR2 is SYDVKM. The CDR3 length is 15 residues. The CDR3 nucleotides are TGTGCCAGCACTGGGCGCTCGACACATAACTATGGCTACACCTTC. This gives the protein CASTGRSTHNYGYTF.

Relative to its sample, this clone is medium-sized. The chain uses TRBV7-2 and TRBJ1-6, with D tentatively TRBD1 (5 bases). With 11 bases removed from V and 6 bases from J, the gap between germline ends came to 23 bases. This CDR3 is built from 16 residues. CDR1 and CDR2 (germline): SGHTA, FQGNSA. CDR3 amino acids: CAVSRAGSIGNSPLHF. The CDR3, as DNA: TGTGCCGTTAGCCGGGCAGGGTCAATTGGTAATTCACCCCTCCACTTT.

The count of this clone is one. The rearrangement links TRBV25-1 to TRBJ1-1; D gene ambiguous. The V end was cut by 5 bases, the J end by 3 bases, with 16 bases between. Germline-derived CDR1 and CDR2 are MGHDK and SYGVNS. This CDR3 is built from 15 residues. The CDR3: CASSPRLSLDTEAFF. CDR3 in DNA: TGTGCCAGCAGTCCCCGACTCTCCCTGGACACTGAAGCTTTCTTT. Drawing the rest from reference TRBV25-1 and TRBJ1-1, the complete variable domain is EADIYQTPRYLVIGTGKKITLECSQTMGHDKMYWYQQDPGMELHLIHYSYGVNSTEKGDLSSESTVSRIRTEHFPLTLESARPSHTSQYLCASSPRLSLDTEAFFGQGTRLTVV.

The rearrangement joins TRBV5-6 to TRBJ2-2; D remains unclear. V gave up 3 bases and J gave up 3 bases, with 9 bases separating them. The germline V gene encodes CDR1 SGHDT and CDR2 YYEEEE. The CDR3 is 14 residues long. CDR3 residues: CASSSYTYTGELFF. In DNA, the CDR3 is TGTGCCAGCAGCTCCTATACCTACACCGGGGAGCTGTTTTTT.

The chain recombines TRBV29-1 with TRBJ1-1; D perhaps matches TRBD1 (5 bases). This CDR3 is built from 13 residues. The germline CDR1 and CDR2 sequences are SQVTM and ANQGSEA. The germline V and J ends were trimmed by 7 bases and 5 bases, with 17 bases remaining between them. In DNA, the CDR3 is TGCAGCGCTGCGCGGGGGGAGAGGACTGAAGCTTTCTTT. Translation: CSAARGERTEAFF. Drawing the rest from reference TRBV29-1 and TRBJ1-1, the complete variable domain is SAVISQKPSRDICQRGTSLTIQCQVDSQVTMMFWYRQQPGQSLTLIATANQGSEATYESGFVIDKFPISRPNLTFSTLTVSNMSPEDSSIYLCSAARGERTEAFFGQGTRLTVV.